The source of this TCR beta chain is a study of T cell repertoires in cytomegalovirus infection. Study context: Use of recently identified HLA-C-restricted and well-studied HLA-B-restricted CMV epitopes was part of the study. Public TCR beta signatures provided an indication of both CMV infection and a matching HLA type.

Study results and caveats: Of the TCR beta families, the public ones yielded a cumulative frequency that identified carriers of CMV plus the relevant HLA. Clonotypes of TCR beta that were HLA-C-restricted and CMV-specific dominated the ex vivo response.

TCRdb re-analysed the reads in MiXCR, keeping a single row per CDR3 protein. The sample shows about 920,000 distinct CDR3 sequences, approximately 31% of them seen only once. Points on this clonotype: What it binds is not known.

Germline V gene lookup returns CDR1 MNHEY and CDR2 SVGEGT. Trimming removed 6 bases from V and 5 bases from J, with 11 bases in between. CDR3 size: 14 residues. Sequenced here: cultured CD8+ T cells from PBMCs, sampled from culture after CMV antigen stimulation. This TCR derives from a human donor in good health (CMV status not recorded). Some clones in this sample may be carry-over from other donors' samples. This chain uses TRBV6-2 or TRBV6-3 with TRBJ1-6; D ambiguous. The CDR3 region is CASSHGLNNSPLHF. The CDR3 nucleotides read TGTGCCAGCAGCCACGGGCTAAATAATTCACCCCTCCACTTT.